The 14 T cell receptor beta chains below all came from one sample that was sequenced in a study of blood T cell repertoires in COVID-19. The table came from immunoSEQ multiplex PCR; TCRdb's copy has only in-frame clones and leaves some out. The sample lists 88,000 or so clones; roughly 87% were seen once. Sequencing was performed on peripheral blood. The receptors shown here come from a man between 60 and 70 years old with acute or convalescent COVID-19.

CDR3 nucleotide sequence: TGTGCCAGCTCACCATTGAGCAATGAGCAGTTCTTC. This sequence encodes CASSPLSNEQFF. The gene calls are TRBV18 and TRBJ2-1; no clear D. CDR1 and CDR2 from the germline V gene are KGHSH and LQKENI. The V end lost 2 bases, the J end lost 6 bases, and 5 bases lay between the germline ends. This CDR3 is built from 12 residues.

The chain links TRBV6-2 or TRBV6-3 to TRBJ1-4, with TRBD1 as a possible D gene (5 bases). V was shortened by 5 bases and J by 0 bases, with 13 bases between the two germline ends. The CDR3 extends over 16 amino acids. Germline CDR1 is MNHEY and CDR2 is SVGEGT. The CDR3 sequence: CASSLRGASTNEKLFF. For the CDR3, the DNA is TGTGCCAGCAGTCTCCGCGGGGCTTCAACTAATGAAAAACTGTTTTTT.

The V and J genes are TRBV7-6 and TRBJ2-7, with TRBD1 as a possible D gene (6 bases). CDR1 SGHVS and CDR2 FNYEAQ come from the germline V gene. The CDR3 runs 15 residues. The V and J ends lost 4 bases and 0 bases respectively, with 13 bases between them. This CDR3 is CASSSGTSSSYEQYF. The CDR3 DNA reads TGTGCCAGCAGCTCCGGGACATCAAGCTCCTACGAGCAGTACTTC.

The chain carries TRBV3-1 (or the pseudogene TRBV3-2) and TRBJ2-5, with TRBD2 as a possible D gene (5 bases). This CDR3 has 16 amino acids. Deletions cut 1 base from V and 1 base from J, with 13 bases between. The germline gives CDR1 LGHDT, CDR2 YNNKEL (reference sequence). The chain's CDR3 is CASSQVRGVGQETQYF. CDR3 bases: TGTGCCAGCAGCCAAGTTCGGGGAGTCGGCCAAGAGACCCAGTACTTC.

This clone appeared a few times. The V gene is TRBV19, the J gene TRBJ2-4; TRBD2 matches at 7 bases. Germline V lookup: CDR1 LNHDA, CDR2 SQIVND (reference sequence). The CDR3 is made up of 15 amino acids. The V and J ends lost 1 base and 9 bases, in that order; junction bases with no gene match: 9. This CDR3 reads CASSIGREPSAIQYF. The DNA of the CDR3 is TGTGCCAGTAGTATAGGGCGGGAGCCCTCCGCCATTCAGTACTTC.

The J gene is TRBJ2-7, the V gene TRBV4-3; 12 bases agree with TRBD2. The length of the CDR3 is 17 residues. Germline CDR1 is LGHNA and CDR2 is YSLEER. Germline trimming cut 0 bases from V and 0 bases from J; bases unmatched to any gene: 3. CDR3 amino acids: CASSQDRTSGDSYEQYF. CDR3 bases: TGCGCCAGCAGCCAAGATCGGACTAGCGGGGACTCCTACGAGCAGTACTTC.

This chain joins TRBV5-1 and TRBJ2-7; TRBD1 aligns across 8 bases. V was clipped by 0 bases and J by 2 bases; unmatched bases: 10. The CDR3 runs 17 residues. Germline CDR1 SGHRS, CDR2 YFSETQ. Written as DNA, the CDR3 is TGCGCCAGCAGCTTGGTAGGACAGGGTTCAGCGACCTACGAGCAGTACTTC. Translating it yields CASSLVGQGSATYEQYF.

Many counts were recorded for this clone. The chain carries TRBV18 and TRBJ2-7; D possibly corresponds to TRBD1 (6 bases). Trimming cost V 2 bases and J 2 bases, with 10 bases left between them. Germline values: CDR1 KGHSH, CDR2 LQKENI. This CDR3 comprises 14 residues. CDR3 sequence (DNA): TGTGCCAGCTCACCATCGTGGGACACCTACGAGCAGTACTTC. This sequence encodes CASSPSWDTYEQYF.

This chain links TRBV10-3 with TRBJ1-2; TRBD1 agrees at 8 bases. Trimming removed 10 bases from V and 8 bases from J; junction bases left unmatched: 12. CDR1 and CDR2 (germline): ENHRY, SYGVKD. This CDR3 has 13 residues. The CDR3 DNA reads as TGTGCCACCACTGACAGGGGTGATGAGGGCTACACCTTC. Encoded protein: CATTDRGDEGYTF.

V gene TRBV11-2 combines with J gene TRBJ1-2, with unresolved D. The CDR3 extends over 14 amino acids. The V and J ends lost 1 base and 8 bases respectively, with 14 bases between them. Per germline, CDR1 SGHAT and CDR2 FQNNGV. The DNA of the CDR3 is TGTGCCAGCAGCTTAGGCGGGTTAAGACGCGGCTACACCTTC. Its protein is CASSLGGLRRGYTF.

The chain recombines TRBV5-4 with TRBJ2-2, with 7 bases matching TRBD1. CDR3 length: 14 amino acids. V shed 2 bases and J 6 bases; nucleotides not matched to a gene: 4. Per the germline V gene, CDR1 is SGHNT and CDR2 is YYREEE (reference sequence). CDR3 sequence reads: CASSFDRDPGELFF. CDR3 DNA sequence: TGTGCCAGCAGCTTCGACAGGGACCCCGGGGAGCTGTTTTTT. Supplemented by reference TRBV5-4 and TRBJ2-2, the full variable domain reads ETGVTQSPTHLIKTRGQQVTLRCSSQSGHNTVSWYQQALGQGPQFIFQYYREEENGRGNFPPRFSGLQFPNYSSELNVNALELDDSALYLCASSFDRDPGELFFGEGSRLTVL.

The V and J genes are TRBV12-1 and TRBJ2-1; TRBD1 is the table's D call and was not checked against the DNA. TRBV12-1 is listed as a pseudogene. The CDR3 is 17 residues long. CDR3 sequence reads: CASSTRTGQRALNEQFF. The CDR3 DNA sequence: TGTGCCAGCAGCACGAGGACAGGGCAAAGGGCTCTCAATGAGCAGTTCTTC.

This chain joins TRBV27 and TRBJ2-1, with D maybe TRBD2 (6 bases). The CDR3 has 15 amino acids. CDR1 is MNHEY and CDR2 is SMNVEV in the germline V gene (reference sequence). Trimming shortened V by 5 bases and J by 5 bases, and 16 bases separated the two germline ends. CDR3 sequence reads: CASSPMSLANNEQFF. The CDR3 DNA reads as TGTGCCAGCAGTCCCATGAGCCTAGCGAACAATGAGCAGTTCTTC.

CDR3 sequence reads: CASSIRTSGSHDTQYF. CDR3 bases: TGTGCCAGCAGCATTAGGACTAGCGGGAGTCACGATACGCAGTATTTT. This chain connects TRBV7-2 to TRBJ2-3; 13 nucleotides agree with TRBD2. CDR3 length: 16 residues. CDR1 is SGHTA and CDR2 is FQGNSA in the germline V gene. The trim removed 5 bases at V and 6 bases at J, leaving 8 bases unmatched.